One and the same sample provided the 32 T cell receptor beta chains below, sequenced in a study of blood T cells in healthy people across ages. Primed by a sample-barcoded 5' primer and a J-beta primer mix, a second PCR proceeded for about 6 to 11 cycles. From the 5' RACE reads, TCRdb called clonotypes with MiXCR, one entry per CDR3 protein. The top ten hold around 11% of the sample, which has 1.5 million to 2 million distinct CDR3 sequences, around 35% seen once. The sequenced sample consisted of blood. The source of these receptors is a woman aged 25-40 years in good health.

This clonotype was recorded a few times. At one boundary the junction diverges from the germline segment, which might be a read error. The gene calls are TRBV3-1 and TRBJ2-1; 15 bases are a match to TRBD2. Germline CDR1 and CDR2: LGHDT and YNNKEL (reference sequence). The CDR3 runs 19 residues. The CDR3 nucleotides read TGTGCCAGCAGCCAAGAAGGACTAGCGGGGGGGACTCTTTACAGTGAGCAGTTCTTC. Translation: CASSQEGLAGGTLYSEQFF.

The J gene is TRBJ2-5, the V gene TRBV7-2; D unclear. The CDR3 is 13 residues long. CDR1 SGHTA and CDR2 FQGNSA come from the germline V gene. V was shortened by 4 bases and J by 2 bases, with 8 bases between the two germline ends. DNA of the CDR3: TGTGCCAGCAGCTCCGTGGGGCAAGAGACCCAGTACTTC. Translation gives CASSSVGQETQYF.

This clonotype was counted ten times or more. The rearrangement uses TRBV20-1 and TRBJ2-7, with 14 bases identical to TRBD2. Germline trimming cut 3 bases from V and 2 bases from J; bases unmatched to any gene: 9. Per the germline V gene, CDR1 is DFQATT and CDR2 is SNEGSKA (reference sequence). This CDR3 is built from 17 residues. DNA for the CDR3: TGCAGTGCTAGTTATGGACTAGCGGGAGGTCGGACCTACGAGCAGTACTTC. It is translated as CSASYGLAGGRTYEQYF.

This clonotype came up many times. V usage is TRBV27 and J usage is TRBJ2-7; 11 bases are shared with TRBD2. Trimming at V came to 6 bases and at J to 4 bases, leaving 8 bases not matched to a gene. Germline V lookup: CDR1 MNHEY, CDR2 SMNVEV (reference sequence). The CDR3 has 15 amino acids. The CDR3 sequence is CASSRGTSGTYEQYF. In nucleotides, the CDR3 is TGTGCCAGCAGCCGAGGGACTAGCGGAACATACGAGCAGTACTTC.

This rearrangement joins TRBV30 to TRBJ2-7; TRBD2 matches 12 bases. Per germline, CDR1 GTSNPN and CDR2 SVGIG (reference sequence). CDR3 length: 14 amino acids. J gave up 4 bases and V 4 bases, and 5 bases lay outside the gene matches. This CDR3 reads CAWTGLAGTYEQYF. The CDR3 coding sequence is TGTGCCTGGACCGGACTAGCGGGGACTTACGAGCAGTACTTC.

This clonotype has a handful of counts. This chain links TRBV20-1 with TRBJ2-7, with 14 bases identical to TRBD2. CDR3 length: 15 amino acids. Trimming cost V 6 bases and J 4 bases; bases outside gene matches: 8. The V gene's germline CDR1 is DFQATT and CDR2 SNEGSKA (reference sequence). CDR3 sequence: CSALGTSGSRYEQYF. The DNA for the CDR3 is TGCAGTGCCCTAGGGACTAGCGGGAGTAGATACGAGCAGTACTTC.

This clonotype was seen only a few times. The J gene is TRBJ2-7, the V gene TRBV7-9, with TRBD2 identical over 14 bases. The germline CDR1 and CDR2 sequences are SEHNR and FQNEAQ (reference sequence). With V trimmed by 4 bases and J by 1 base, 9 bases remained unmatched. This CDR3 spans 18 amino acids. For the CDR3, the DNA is TGTGCCAGCAGCTCACCCGACGGACTAGCGGGAGGTTCCTACGAGCAGTACTTC. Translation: CASSSPDGLAGGSYEQYF.

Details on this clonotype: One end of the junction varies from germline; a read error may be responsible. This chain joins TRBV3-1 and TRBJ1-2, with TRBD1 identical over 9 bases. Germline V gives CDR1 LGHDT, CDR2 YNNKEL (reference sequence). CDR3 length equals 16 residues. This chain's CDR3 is CASSQLGTGSLFGFTF. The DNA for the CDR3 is TGTGCCAGCAGCCAACTCGGGACAGGGTCATTATTTGGCTTCACCTTC. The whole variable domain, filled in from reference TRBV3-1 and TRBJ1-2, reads DTAVSQTPKYLVTQMGNDKSIKCEQNLGHDTMYWYKQDSKKFLKIMFSYNNKELIINETVPNRFSPKSPDKAHLNLHINSLELGDSAVYFCASSQLGTGSLFGFTFGSGTRLTVV.

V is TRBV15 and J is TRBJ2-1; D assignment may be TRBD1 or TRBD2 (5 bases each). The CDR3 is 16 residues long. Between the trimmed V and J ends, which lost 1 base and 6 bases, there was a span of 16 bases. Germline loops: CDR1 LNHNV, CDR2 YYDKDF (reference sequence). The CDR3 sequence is CATSRARDPPINEQFF. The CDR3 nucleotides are TGTGCCACCAGCAGAGCCCGGGACCCACCCATCAATGAGCAGTTCTTC. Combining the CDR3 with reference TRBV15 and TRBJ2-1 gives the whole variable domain DAMVIQNPRYQVTQFGKPVTLSCSQTLNHNVMYWYQQKSSQAPKLLFHYYDKDFNNEADTPDNFQSRRPNTSFCFLDIRSPGLGDTAMYLCATSRARDPPINEQFFGPGTRLTVL.

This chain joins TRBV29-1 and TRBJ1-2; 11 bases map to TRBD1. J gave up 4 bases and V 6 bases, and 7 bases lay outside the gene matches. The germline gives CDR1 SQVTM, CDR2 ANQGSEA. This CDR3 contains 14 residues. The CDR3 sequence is CSVREGTGGYGYTF. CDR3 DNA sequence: TGCAGCGTCAGAGAAGGGACAGGGGGCTATGGCTACACCTTC.

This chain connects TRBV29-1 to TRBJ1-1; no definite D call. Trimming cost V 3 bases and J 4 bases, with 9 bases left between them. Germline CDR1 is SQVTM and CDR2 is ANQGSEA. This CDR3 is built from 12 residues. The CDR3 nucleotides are TGCAGCGTTGACTCTGAGGGCACTGAAGCTTTCTTT. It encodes CSVDSEGTEAFF.

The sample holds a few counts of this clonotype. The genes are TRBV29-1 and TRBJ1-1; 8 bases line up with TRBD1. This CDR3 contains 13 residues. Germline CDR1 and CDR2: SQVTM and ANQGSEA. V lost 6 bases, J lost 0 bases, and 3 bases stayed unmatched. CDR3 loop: CSVETGVNTEAFF. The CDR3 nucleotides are TGCAGCGTCGAGACAGGGGTGAACACTGAAGCTTTCTTT.

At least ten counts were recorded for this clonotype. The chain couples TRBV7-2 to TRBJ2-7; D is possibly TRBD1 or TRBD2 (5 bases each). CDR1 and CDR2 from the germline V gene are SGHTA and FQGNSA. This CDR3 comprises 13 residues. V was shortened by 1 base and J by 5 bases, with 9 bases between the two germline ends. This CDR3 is CASSLGGPDEQYF. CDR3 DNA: TGTGCCAGCAGCTTAGGGGGACCTGACGAGCAGTACTTC.

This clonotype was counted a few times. Written as DNA, the CDR3 is TGTGCCAGCAGTTCTAGACTAGCCGCTAGCACAGATACGCAGTATTTT. Translating gives CASSSRLAASTDTQYF. V is TRBV6-5 and J is TRBJ2-3; TRBD2 aligns across 7 bases. This CDR3 has 16 residues. The V segment lost 4 bases and the J segment 0 bases; nucleotides outside the gene matches: 7. Germline V CDR1 and CDR2: MNHEY, SVGAGI.

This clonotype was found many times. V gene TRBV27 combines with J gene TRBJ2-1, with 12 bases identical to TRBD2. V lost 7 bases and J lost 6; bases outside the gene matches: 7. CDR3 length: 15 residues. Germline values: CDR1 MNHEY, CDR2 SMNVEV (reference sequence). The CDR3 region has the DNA TGTGCCAGCAACCGACGGACTAGCGGGATCAATGAGCAGTTCTTC. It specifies CASNRRTSGINEQFF.

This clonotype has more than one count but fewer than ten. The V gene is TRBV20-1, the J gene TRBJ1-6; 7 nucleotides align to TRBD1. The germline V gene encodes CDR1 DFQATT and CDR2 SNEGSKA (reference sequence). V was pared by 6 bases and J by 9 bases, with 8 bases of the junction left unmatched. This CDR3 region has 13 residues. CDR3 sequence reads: CSALDRVGSPLHF. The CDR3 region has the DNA TGCAGTGCCCTCGACAGGGTCGGTTCACCCCTCCACTTT.

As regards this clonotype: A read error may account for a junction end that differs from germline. Here the CDR3 reads CTSSRGTDINSPLHF. The CDR3 region has the DNA TGTACCAGCAGCAGAGGGACGGACATCAATTCACCCCTCCACTTT. This sequence joins TRBV9 and TRBJ1-6; perhaps TRBD1 as D (5 bases). The CDR3 is 15 residues long. Germline V CDR1 and CDR2: SGDLS, YYNGEE.

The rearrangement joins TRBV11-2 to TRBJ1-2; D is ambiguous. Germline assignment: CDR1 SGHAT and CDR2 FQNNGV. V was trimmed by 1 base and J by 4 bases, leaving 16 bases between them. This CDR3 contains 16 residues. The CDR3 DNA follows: TGTGCCAGCAGCTTAGCTGTCAAAGCGGGCAGCTATGGCTACACCTTC. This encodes CASSLAVKAGSYGYTF.

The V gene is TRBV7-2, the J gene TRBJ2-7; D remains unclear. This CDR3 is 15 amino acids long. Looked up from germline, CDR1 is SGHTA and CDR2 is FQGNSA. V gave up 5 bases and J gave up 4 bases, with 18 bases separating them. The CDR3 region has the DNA TGTGCCAGCAGCACCACTCGAAGGAAACGGTACGAGCAGTACTTC. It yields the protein CASSTTRRKRYEQYF.

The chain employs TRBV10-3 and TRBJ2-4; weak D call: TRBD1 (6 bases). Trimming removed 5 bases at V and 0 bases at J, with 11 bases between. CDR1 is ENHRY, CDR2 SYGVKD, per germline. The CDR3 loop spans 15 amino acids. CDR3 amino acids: CAISRDKGAKNIQYF. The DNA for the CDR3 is TGTGCCATCAGTCGGGACAAGGGAGCCAAAAACATTCAGTACTTC.

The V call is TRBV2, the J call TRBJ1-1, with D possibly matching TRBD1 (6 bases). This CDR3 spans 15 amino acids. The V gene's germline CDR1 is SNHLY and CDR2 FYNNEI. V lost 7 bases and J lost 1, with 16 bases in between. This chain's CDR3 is CASNLQRGANTEAFF. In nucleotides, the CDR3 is TGTGCCAGCAACCTCCAAAGGGGGGCGAACACTGAAGCTTTCTTT.

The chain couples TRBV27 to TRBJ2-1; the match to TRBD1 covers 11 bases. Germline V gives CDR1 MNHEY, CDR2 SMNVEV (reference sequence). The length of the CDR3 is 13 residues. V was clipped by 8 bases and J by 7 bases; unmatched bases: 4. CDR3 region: CASWDRGGNEQFF. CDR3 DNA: TGTGCCAGCTGGGACAGGGGGGGGAATGAGCAGTTCTTC.

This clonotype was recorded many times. In DNA, the CDR3 is TGTGCCAGCAGCCAAGCGAGCGGGGTTTACGAGCAGTACTTC. This sequence encodes CASSQASGVYEQYF. V gene TRBV3-1 combines with J gene TRBJ2-7, with TRBD2 matching 7 bases. The CDR3 has 14 amino acids. With V trimmed by 1 base and J by 4 bases, 4 bases remained unmatched. Germline V CDR1 and CDR2: LGHDT, YNNKEL (reference sequence).

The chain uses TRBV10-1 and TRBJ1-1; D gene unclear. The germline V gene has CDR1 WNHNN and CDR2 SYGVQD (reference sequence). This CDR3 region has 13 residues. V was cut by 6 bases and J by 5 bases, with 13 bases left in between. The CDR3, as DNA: TGCGCCAGCAGACCGGGCCCTAGGACTGAAGCTTTCTTT. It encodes CASRPGPRTEAFF.

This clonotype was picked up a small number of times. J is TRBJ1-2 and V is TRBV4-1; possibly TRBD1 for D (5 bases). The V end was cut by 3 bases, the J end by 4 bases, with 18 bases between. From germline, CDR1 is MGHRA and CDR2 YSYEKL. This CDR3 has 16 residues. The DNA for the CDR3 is TGCGCCAGCAGCCACCACAGGTTTCGGGACGGCTATGGCTACACCTTC. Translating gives CASSHHRFRDGYGYTF.

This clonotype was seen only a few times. The chain's CDR3 is CAWSRDITYEQYF. CDR3 nucleotides: TGTGCCTGGAGTCGGGACATAACCTACGAGCAGTACTTC. This rearrangement joins TRBV30 to TRBJ2-7, with D possibly being TRBD1 (6 bases). The CDR3 is 13 residues long. The V end lost 2 bases, the J end lost 2 bases, and 10 bases lay between the germline ends. The germline gives CDR1 GTSNPN, CDR2 SVGIG (reference sequence).

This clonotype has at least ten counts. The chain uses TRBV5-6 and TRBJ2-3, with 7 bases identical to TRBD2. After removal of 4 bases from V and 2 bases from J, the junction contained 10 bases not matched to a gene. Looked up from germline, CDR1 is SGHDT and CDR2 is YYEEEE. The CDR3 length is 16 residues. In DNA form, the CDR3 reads TGTGCCAGCAGCGTCTCTAGCGGAGGCTCCACAGATACGCAGTATTTT. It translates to CASSVSSGGSTDTQYF.

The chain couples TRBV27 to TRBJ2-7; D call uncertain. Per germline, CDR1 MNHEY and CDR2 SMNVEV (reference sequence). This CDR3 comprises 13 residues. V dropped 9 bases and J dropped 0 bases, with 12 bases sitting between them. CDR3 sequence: CASASGYSYEQYF. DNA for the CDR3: TGTGCCAGTGCATCCGGTTACTCCTACGAGCAGTACTTC.

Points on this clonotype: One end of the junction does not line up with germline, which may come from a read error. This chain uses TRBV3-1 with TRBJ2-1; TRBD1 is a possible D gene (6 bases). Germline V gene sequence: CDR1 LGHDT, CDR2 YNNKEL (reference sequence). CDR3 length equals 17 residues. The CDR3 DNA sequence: TGTGCCGGCAGCCCCGTGGGGGCGCCCCTAGCCTACAATGAGCAGTTCTTC. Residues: CAGSPVGAPLAYNEQFF.

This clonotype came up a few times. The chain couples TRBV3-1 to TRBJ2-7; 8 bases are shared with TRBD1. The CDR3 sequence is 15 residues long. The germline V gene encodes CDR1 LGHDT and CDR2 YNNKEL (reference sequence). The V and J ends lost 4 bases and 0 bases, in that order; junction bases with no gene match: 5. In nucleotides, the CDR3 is TGTGCCAGCAGCCTGGGACAGGCCCCCTCCTACGAGCAGTACTTC. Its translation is CASSLGQAPSYEQYF.

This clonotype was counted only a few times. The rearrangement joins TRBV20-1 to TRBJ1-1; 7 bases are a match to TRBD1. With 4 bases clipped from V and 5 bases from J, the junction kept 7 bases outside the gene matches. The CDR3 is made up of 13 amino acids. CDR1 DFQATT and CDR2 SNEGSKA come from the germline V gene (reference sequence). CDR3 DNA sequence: TGCAGTGCTACTGGGCAGGGGGGGACTGAAGCTTTCTTT. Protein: CSATGQGGTEAFF.

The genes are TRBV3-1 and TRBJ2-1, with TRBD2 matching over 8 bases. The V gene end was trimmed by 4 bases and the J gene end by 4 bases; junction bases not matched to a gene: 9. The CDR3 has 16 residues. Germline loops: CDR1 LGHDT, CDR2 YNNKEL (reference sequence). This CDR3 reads CASSPGRAGVYNEQFF. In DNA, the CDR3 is TGTGCCAGCAGCCCAGGACGAGCGGGGGTATACAATGAGCAGTTCTTC.